This entry lists 23 T cell receptor beta chains sequenced from one sample in a study of identical twins. Using its own MiXCR run on the 5' RACE reads, TCRdb lists one record per CDR3 protein. The sample shows hundreds of thousands of distinct CDR3 sequences, 21% of them seen only once. Separately, the same data were catalogued under a study of T cells expressing NK-cell markers.

Sequenced sample: PBMCs. The receptors originated from a woman between 18 and 29 years old in good health.

This clonotype was counted only a few times. The rearrangement joins TRBV24-1 to TRBJ2-1; 10 bases fit TRBD1. The length of the CDR3 is 15 residues. Germline V lookup: CDR1 KGHDR, CDR2 SFDVKD. V lost 3 bases, J lost 9 bases, and 7 bases stayed unmatched. The CDR3, as DNA: TGTGCCACCAGTGATCCTGGGACAGGGGAGGGTGAGCAGTTCTTC. Residues: CATSDPGTGEGEQFF.

The chain has TRBV20-1 and TRBJ2-1, with 9 positions matching TRBD2. There are 19 residues in the CDR3. CDR1 DFQATT and CDR2 SNEGSKA come from the germline V gene (reference sequence). The V segment lost 5 bases and the J segment 7 bases; nucleotides outside the gene matches: 24. The CDR3 sequence is CSARSRPADWRGGQNEQFF. CDR3 in DNA: TGCAGTGCTCGTTCCCGACCCGCTGATTGGCGGGGGGGCCAGAATGAGCAGTTCTTC.

The chain joins TRBV6-5 to TRBJ2-3, with a possible D match to TRBD2 (6 bases). Germline assignment: CDR1 MNHEY and CDR2 SVGAGI. The CDR3 covers 15 residues. The ends were cut back, 2 bases at V and 2 bases at J, with 11 bases in the middle. CDR3 nucleotide sequence: TGTGCCAGCAGTTACGGTCTAGCGCACACAGATACGCAGTATTTT. The encoded protein is CASSYGLAHTDTQYF.

The chain recombines TRBV7-9 with TRBJ2-1, with a possible D match to TRBD1 (5 bases). Trimming shortened V by 5 bases and J by 0 bases, and 17 bases separated the two germline ends. Germline V gene sequence: CDR1 SEHNR, CDR2 FQNEAQ (reference sequence). The CDR3 length is 17 residues. In DNA, the CDR3 is TGTGCCAGCAGCCCCCCCCCAGGGCGGCGCTCCTACAATGAGCAGTTCTTC. As protein: CASSPPPGRRSYNEQFF.

V usage is TRBV5-1 and J usage is TRBJ2-2, with D unclear. V gave up 1 base and J gave up 5 bases, with 12 bases separating them. The CDR3 spans 15 residues. CDR1 and CDR2 (germline): SGHRS, YFSETQ. In nucleotides, the CDR3 is TGCGCCAGCAGCTTGCTAACTGGGATGACCGGGGAGCTGTTTTTT. Translation: CASSLLTGMTGELFF.

This clonotype was observed a few times. This chain links TRBV12-3 or TRBV12-4 with TRBJ2-1; no clear D gene. The V gene lost 2 bases and the J gene lost 6 bases, with 11 bases spanning the gap. CDR3 length equals 14 residues. In nucleotides, the CDR3 is TGTGCCAGCAGTTTACTTGCGGCGACCAATGAGCAGTTCTTC. This gives the protein CASSLLAATNEQFF.

This clonotype was seen only a few times. This CDR3 reads CASSLVGDQYF. The CDR3 region has the DNA TGCGCCAGCAGCTTAGTGGGGGACCAGTACTTC. J is TRBJ2-5 and V is TRBV5-1; TRBD1 or TRBD2 may be the D gene (5 bases each). CDR1 SGHRS and CDR2 YFSETQ come from the germline V gene. The V end lost 2 bases, the J end lost 10 bases, and 9 bases lay between the germline ends. The CDR3 sequence is 11 residues long.

This rearrangement joins TRBV7-9 to TRBJ2-2; D could derive from TRBD1 or TRBD2 (6 bases each). The CDR3 has 17 amino acids. Germline values: CDR1 SEHNR, CDR2 FQNEAQ (reference sequence). Trimming removed 5 bases from V and 5 bases from J, with 21 bases in between. CDR3 amino acids: CASSPAGGRVGTGELFF. The CDR3 DNA is TGTGCCAGCAGCCCAGCCGGGGGCAGGGTCGGAACCGGGGAGCTGTTTTTT.

Only a few counts were recorded for this clonotype. The rearrangement joins TRBV4-3 to TRBJ2-1, with D uncertain. This CDR3 comprises 12 residues. The germline gives CDR1 LGHNA, CDR2 YSLEER. V was cut by 4 bases and J by 9 bases, with 10 bases left in between. The CDR3 bases are TGCGCCAGCAGCCTGGGAATCGGTGAGCAGTTCTTC. Translating it yields CASSLGIGEQFF.

In DNA, the CDR3 is TGCAGTGCCCTTGGCACCCTAGCGGGGGGGGCGACAGATACGCAGTATTTT. Translation: CSALGTLAGGATDTQYF. The chain recombines TRBV20-1 with TRBJ2-3, with 12 bases matching TRBD2. CDR1 DFQATT and CDR2 SNEGSKA come from the germline V gene (reference sequence). The CDR3 totals 17 residues. The J segment lost 3 bases and the V segment lost 6 bases, leaving 13 bases of the junction unmatched.

V usage is TRBV20-1 and J usage is TRBJ2-3; TRBD2 matches 8 bases. This CDR3 spans 14 amino acids. Germline loops: CDR1 DFQATT, CDR2 SNEGSKA (reference sequence). J was trimmed by 5 bases and V by 6 bases; bases with no gene match: 10. CDR3 sequence: CSAAHRGGVDTQYF. As DNA, the CDR3 is TGCAGTGCCGCGCATCGGGGGGGCGTAGATACGCAGTATTTT.

The chain couples TRBV5-1 to TRBJ1-5; D possibly corresponds to TRBD1 (6 bases). CDR1 SGHRS and CDR2 YFSETQ come from the germline V gene. The CDR3 totals 16 residues. Trimming shortened V by 0 bases and J by 3 bases, and 13 bases separated the two germline ends. The CDR3 bases are TGCGCCAGCAGCTTGGAACCAACAGGGCACAATCAGCCCCAGCATTTT. Protein product: CASSLEPTGHNQPQHF.

This clonotype came up many times. Compared with germline, one end of the junction differs, possibly owing to a read error. V gene TRBV12-3 or TRBV12-4 combines with J gene TRBJ1-2; D is uncertain. The CDR3 has 12 amino acids. CDR3 loop: CASSLGNYGYTF. The CDR3, as DNA: TGCGCCAGCAGCTTGGGAAACTATGGCTACACCTTC.

The sample holds many counts of this clonotype. The chain employs TRBV29-1 and TRBJ2-3, with D possibly being TRBD1 or TRBD2 (5 bases each). This CDR3 spans 14 amino acids. CDR1 is SQVTM and CDR2 is ANQGSEA in the germline V gene. The V and J ends lost 6 bases and 2 bases respectively, with 15 bases between them. In nucleotides, the CDR3 is TGCAGCGTCGCCGAGGGGCAACACACAGATACGCAGTATTTT. Protein product: CSVAEGQHTDTQYF.

This clonotype showed up just a few times. V is TRBV6-1 and J is TRBJ2-7; 9 nucleotides line up with TRBD1. The CDR3 contains 15 residues. V dropped 6 bases and J dropped 3; count of bases not matched to a gene: 9. Germline loops: CDR1 MNHNS, CDR2 SASEGT. DNA of the CDR3: TGTGCCAGCAGCCGAGGGACAGGGCCGGTCTACGAGCAGTACTTC. This gives the protein CASSRGTGPVYEQYF.

The sample holds a few counts of this clonotype. V usage is TRBV20-1 and J usage is TRBJ2-4, with D perhaps assigned TRBD1 or TRBD2 (5 bases each). V was trimmed by 0 bases and J by 7 bases, leaving 19 bases between them. CDR1 and CDR2 from the germline V gene are DFQATT and SNEGSKA (reference sequence). This CDR3 has 16 residues. The CDR3 DNA is TGCAGTGCTAGAGACCGGGACCGACAACCATGGAACATTCAGTACTTC. Protein: CSARDRDRQPWNIQYF.

This clonotype was seen at least ten times. The chain employs TRBV12-3 or TRBV12-4 and TRBJ2-7, with 9 bases aligning to TRBD2. The V and J ends lost 6 bases and 2 bases, in that order; junction bases with no gene match: 5. CDR3 length: 14 residues. The CDR3 region has the DNA TGTGCCAGCAGCCTAGCGGGACTCACCTACGAGCAGTACTTC. Its translation is CASSLAGLTYEQYF.

This chain's CDR3 is CASSQESGLAGLYNEQFF. The CDR3 region has the DNA TGCGCCAGCAGCCAAGAGAGTGGGCTAGCGGGACTTTACAATGAGCAGTTCTTC. The chain couples TRBV4-3 to TRBJ2-1, with 9 positions matching TRBD2. This CDR3 region has 18 residues. Germline CDR1 reads LGHNA; CDR2 reads YSLEER. V lost 0 bases to trimming and J lost 4 bases; unmatched junction nucleotides: 10.

There are a few counts of this clonotype. This chain connects TRBV9 to TRBJ2-2; D is unresolved. V was clipped by 6 bases and J by 0 bases, with 6 bases between them. The CDR3 covers 13 residues. CDR1 and CDR2 from the germline V gene are SGDLS and YYNGEE. CDR3 DNA: TGTGCCAGCAATCAGGCGAACACCGGGGAGCTGTTTTTT. Translating it yields CASNQANTGELFF. Drawing the rest from reference TRBV9 and TRBJ2-2, the complete variable domain is DSGVTQTPKHLITATGQRVTLRCSPRSGDLSVYWYQQSLDQGLQFLIQYYNGEERAKGNILERFSAQQFPDLHSELNLSSLELGDSALYFCASNQANTGELFFGEGSRLTVL.

As regards this clonotype: Mismatch with germline at one junction end may stem from a read error. This chain connects TRBV12-3 or TRBV12-4 to TRBJ2-7; no definite D call. This CDR3 region has 12 residues. CDR3 nucleotides: TGTGCCAGCAGTTTTTTTCGGGCCCCGGAAACGTTC. As protein: CASSFFRAPETF.

This clonotype has just a few counts. The V and J genes are TRBV12-3 or TRBV12-4 and TRBJ2-1; 8 nucleotides line up with TRBD1. V dropped 4 bases and J dropped 3; count of bases not matched to a gene: 5. The CDR3 is made up of 15 amino acids. The DNA of the CDR3 is TGTGCCAGCAGTTCGGGACAGGTGGGCTACAATGAGCAGTTCTTC. Protein product: CASSSGQVGYNEQFF.

This clonotype was picked up many times. This chain uses TRBV7-3 with TRBJ2-1; possible D gene TRBD2, 6 bases. CDR1 is SGHTA and CDR2 is FQGTGA in the germline V gene. This CDR3 comprises 13 residues. Deletions cut 5 bases from V and 3 bases from J, with 8 bases between. CDR3 in amino acids: CASSRGDYNEQFF. CDR3 sequence (DNA): TGTGCCAGCAGCCGCGGGGACTACAATGAGCAGTTCTTC. The variable domain in full, with the rest retrieved from reference TRBV7-3 and TRBJ2-1, is GAGVSQTPSNKVTEKGKYVELRCDPISGHTALYWYRQSLGQGPEFLIYFQGTGAADDSGLPNDRFFAVRPEGSVSTLKIQRTERGDSAVYLCASSRGDYNEQFFGPGTRLTVL.

This clonotype was seen once. The chain employs TRBV9 and TRBJ2-5; 9 nucleotides agree with TRBD2. With V trimmed by 2 bases and J by 4 bases, 3 bases remained unmatched. This CDR3 spans 14 amino acids. Germline CDR1 is SGDLS and CDR2 is YYNGEE. The CDR3 coding sequence is TGTGCCAGCAGCGTTGCGACTAGCGGAGAGACCCAGTACTTC. Translation gives CASSVATSGETQYF.